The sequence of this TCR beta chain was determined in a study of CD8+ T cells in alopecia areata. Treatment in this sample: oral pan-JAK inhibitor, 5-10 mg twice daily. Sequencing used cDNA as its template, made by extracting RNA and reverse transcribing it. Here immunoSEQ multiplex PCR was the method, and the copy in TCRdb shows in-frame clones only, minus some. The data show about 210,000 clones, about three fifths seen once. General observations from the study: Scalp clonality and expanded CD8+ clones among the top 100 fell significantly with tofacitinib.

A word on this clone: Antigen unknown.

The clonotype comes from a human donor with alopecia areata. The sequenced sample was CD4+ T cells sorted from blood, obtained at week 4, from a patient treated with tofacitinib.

The CDR3 loop is CASSPRGSGTSSYNEQFF. Here the CDR3 DNA reads TGTGCCAGCAGCCCTAGGGGTTCAGGGACATCGTCCTACAATGAGCAGTTCTTC. The chain links TRBV7-9 to TRBJ2-1, with a possible D match to TRBD1 (6 bases). Looked up from germline, CDR1 is SEHNR and CDR2 is FQNEAQ (reference sequence). Trimming removed 5 bases at V and 1 base at J, with 21 bases between. The CDR3 runs to 18 residues.